The 3 T cell receptor beta chains listed next were all sequenced from one sample in a study of cytomegalovirus exposure and HLA in healthy donors. PCR used 60 Vbeta primers and 13 Jbeta primers. Method: immunoSEQ multiplex PCR; TCRdb's copy keeps in-frame clones and lacks some. This sample has about 140,000 clones, with 80% found just once. Sequenced input: PBMCs. All receptors come from a middle-aged man in good health and CMV-seropositive.

In regard to this clone: Other DNA sequences of this sample code for an identical CDR3. CDR3 residues: CASSGTGGYGYTF. DNA of the CDR3: TGTGCCAGCAGTGGGACAGGAGGCTATGGCTACACCTTC. The J gene is TRBJ1-2, the V gene TRBV2; TRBD1 agrees at 7 bases. Germline lookup yields CDR1 SNHLY and CDR2 FYNNEI. There are 13 residues in the CDR3. V gave up 4 bases and J gave up 4 bases; unmatched junction bases: 3.

This sequence joins TRBV7-9 and TRBJ2-7; a weak D match, TRBD2 (7 bases). Trimming took 1 base from V and 3 from J, leaving 13 bases between them. The CDR3 covers 15 residues. CDR1 SEHNR and CDR2 FQNEAQ come from the germline V gene (reference sequence). This chain's CDR3 is CASSLVAGAYYEQYF. The CDR3 nucleotides are TGTGCCAGCAGCTTAGTGGCGGGGGCCTACTACGAGCAGTACTTC.

V is TRBV5-6 and J is TRBJ1-2; 10 bases are a match to TRBD1. V was clipped by 3 bases and J by 5 bases; unmatched bases: 7. The CDR3 runs to 15 residues. Looked up from germline, CDR1 is SGHDT and CDR2 is YYEEEE. CDR3 sequence reads: CASSSGTGVGYGYTF. The CDR3 region has the DNA TGTGCCAGCAGCTCCGGGACAGGGGTAGGGTATGGCTACACCTTC.